These 28 T cell receptor beta chains share one sample of origin, sequenced in a study of blood T cell repertoires in COVID-19. TCRdb's table, derived via immunoSEQ multiplex PCR, lists solely in-frame clones and lacks some. This sample has 150,000 to 200,000 clones, with around 89% found just once. The source material was peripheral blood. The receptors originated from a human donor in a cohort sampled during active COVID-19.

V usage is TRBV2 and J usage is TRBJ2-7; 10 positions agree with TRBD1. Per germline, CDR1 SNHLY and CDR2 FYNNEI. There are 15 residues in the CDR3. The V segment lost 6 bases and the J segment 3 bases; nucleotides outside the gene matches: 8. CDR3 protein: CASRSGQGGFYEQYF. For the CDR3, the DNA is TGTGCCAGCAGGTCAGGACAGGGGGGTTTCTACGAGCAGTACTTC.

The rearrangement links TRBV18 to TRBJ2-2, with TRBD1 identical over 7 bases. The CDR3 contains 15 residues. Germline V gene data show CDR1 as KGHSH and CDR2 as LQKENI. J was trimmed by 6 bases and V by 3 bases; bases with no gene match: 7. The CDR3 here is CASSPQTGTPGELFF. The CDR3 nucleotides are TGTGCCAGCTCACCCCAGACAGGGACCCCCGGGGAGCTGTTTTTT.

The V call is TRBV27, the J call TRBJ1-1, with a weak D call TRBD1 (5 bases). The CDR3 consists of 14 residues. Trimming stripped 5 bases from V and 4 bases from J, with 14 bases between. Per the germline V gene, CDR1 is MNHEY and CDR2 is SMNVEV (reference sequence). The CDR3 loop reads CASSRRQTLTEAFF. The DNA of the CDR3 is TGTGCCAGCAGTCGCAGACAGACGCTCACTGAAGCTTTCTTT.

Only one count was recorded for this clone. The genes are TRBV19 and TRBJ2-1; 7 bases line up with TRBD2. Germline CDR1 reads LNHDA; CDR2 reads SQIVND (reference sequence). The V gene end was trimmed by 8 bases and the J gene end by 6 bases; junction bases not matched to a gene: 7. The CDR3 has 13 residues. In nucleotides, the CDR3 is TGTGCCAGTCCCAGCGGGATGGTCAATGAGCAGTTCTTC. Amino acids: CASPSGMVNEQFF.

V is TRBV24-1 and J is TRBJ2-5; D possibly corresponds to TRBD2 (6 bases). Between the trimmed V and J ends, which lost 4 bases and 6 bases, there was a span of 14 bases. Germline lookup yields CDR1 KGHDR and CDR2 SFDVKD. This CDR3 comprises 14 residues. CDR3 residues: CATSDPREPKTQYF. DNA of the CDR3: TGTGCCACCAGTGACCCCCGGGAGCCCAAGACCCAGTACTTC.

The genes are TRBV28 and TRBJ1-3, with D tentatively TRBD1 (5 bases). Per germline, CDR1 MDHEN and CDR2 SYDVKM. Trimming left V 10 bases short and J 0 bases short, with 16 bases between. This CDR3 has 15 amino acids. The CDR3 loop is CATRGDPRSGNTIYF. CDR3 coding DNA: TGTGCCACCCGCGGGGACCCCCGCTCTGGAAACACCATATATTTT.

This clone was observed a single time. This sequence joins TRBV27 and TRBJ2-2, with 7 positions matching TRBD1. The CDR3 totals 17 residues. V was clipped by 5 bases and J by 5 bases; unmatched bases: 14. Per germline, CDR1 MNHEY and CDR2 SMNVEV (reference sequence). The DNA of the CDR3 is TGTGCCAGCAGTCCCCTAGACAGGGCTAAGGTGACCGGGGAGCTGTTTTTT. Amino acids: CASSPLDRAKVTGELFF.

The V call is TRBV30, the J call TRBJ1-4; TRBD1 matches 7 bases. V was pared by 7 bases and J by 0 bases, with 8 bases of the junction left unmatched. This CDR3 is built from 15 residues. CDR1 is GTSNPN and CDR2 is SVGIG in the germline V gene (reference sequence). The CDR3 sequence: CAFQGEGATNEKLFF. The CDR3 coding sequence is TGTGCCTTCCAGGGGGAAGGGGCAACTAATGAAAAACTGTTTTTT. The variable domain in full, completed from reference TRBV30 and TRBJ1-4, reads SQTIHQWPATLVQPVGSPLSLECTVEGTSNPNLYWYRQAAGRGLQLLFYSVGIGQISSEVPQNLSASRPQDRQFILSSKKLLLSDSGFYLCAFQGEGATNEKLFFGSGTQLSVL.

The rearrangement links TRBV19 to TRBJ1-6, with TRBD1 matching over 8 bases. The CDR3 runs to 15 residues. The germline V gene encodes CDR1 LNHDA and CDR2 SQIVND (reference sequence). The V gene end was trimmed by 6 bases and the J gene end by 11 bases; junction bases not matched to a gene: 12. CDR3 nucleotide sequence: TGTGCCAGTAGGGCTAACCGGGACAGGTGGACACCCCTCCACTTT. Residues: CASRANRDRWTPLHF. The whole variable domain, filled in from reference TRBV19 and TRBJ1-6, reads DGGITQSPKYLFRKEGQNVTLSCEQNLNHDAMYWYRQDPGQGLRLIYYSQIVNDFQKGDIAEGYSVSREKKESFPLTVTSAQKNPTAFYLCASRANRDRWTPLHFGNGTRLTVT.

The chain combines TRBV7-9 with TRBJ2-2; possibly TRBD1 for D (5 bases). Germline loops: CDR1 SEHNR, CDR2 FQNEAQ (reference sequence). V lost 1 base and J lost 2, with 8 bases in between. This CDR3 has 15 residues. The CDR3 is CASSLGTFNTGELFF. In DNA, the CDR3 is TGTGCCAGCAGCTTAGGGACATTTAACACCGGGGAGCTGTTTTTT. Together with reference TRBV7-9 and TRBJ2-2, the CDR3 gives the full variable domain: DTGVSQNPRHKITKRGQNVTFRCDPISEHNRLYWYRQTLGQGPEFLTYFQNEAQLEKSRLLSDRFSAERPKGSFSTLEIQRTEQGDSAMYLCASSLGTFNTGELFFGEGSRLTVL.

This chain connects TRBV27 to TRBJ2-1; possible D gene TRBD1, 6 bases. There are 16 residues in the CDR3. V shed 1 base and J shed 4 bases, with 14 bases lying between them. CDR1 and CDR2 from the germline V gene are MNHEY and SMNVEV (reference sequence). CDR3 in DNA: TGTGCCAGCAGTTTATTAGGGGGTCGGTCTTACAATGAGCAGTTCTTC. Its translation: CASSLLGGRSYNEQFF.

This clone showed up just once. This chain connects TRBV30 to TRBJ2-7, with D perhaps matching TRBD1 (6 bases). Germline CDR1 reads GTSNPN; CDR2 reads SVGIG (reference sequence). With 5 bases removed from V and 2 bases from J, the gap between germline ends came to 10 bases. The CDR3 spans 12 residues. This chain's CDR3 is CAWAGAPYEQYF. CDR3 nucleotides: TGTGCCTGGGCAGGGGCCCCCTACGAGCAGTACTTC.

The chain is built from TRBV21-1 and TRBJ1-1; the listed D gene, TRBD1, was not tested against the DNA. TRBV21-1 corresponds to a pseudogene. The CDR3 runs 19 residues. The CDR3 DNA sequence: TGTGCCAGCATCGAAGGGAGCGGGACAGGGGCCCTGAGGGAGGATGAAGCTTTCTTT. Translated, it gives CASIEGSGTGALREDEAFF.

The genes are TRBV29-1 and TRBJ2-1, with D unclear. Germline V lookup: CDR1 SQVTM, CDR2 ANQGSEA. The CDR3 has 12 amino acids. Trimming shortened V by 7 bases and J by 5 bases, and 12 bases separated the two germline ends. For the CDR3, the DNA is TGCAGCGCCGCGGAAGTCAACAATGAGCAGTTCTTC. It specifies CSAAEVNNEQFF.

The gene calls are TRBV9 and TRBJ1-1, with 10 positions matching TRBD1. CDR1 and CDR2 (germline): SGDLS, YYNGEE. Trimming at V came to 3 bases and at J to 5 bases, leaving 7 bases not matched to a gene. The CDR3 length is 15 residues. The CDR3 spells CASSGPGQGTTEAFF. As DNA, the CDR3 is TGTGCCAGCAGCGGTCCGGGACAGGGGACGACTGAAGCTTTCTTT.

V gene TRBV7-8 combines with J gene TRBJ2-2; TRBD2 matches 14 bases. The CDR3 covers 17 residues. The V segment lost 5 bases and the J segment 4 bases; nucleotides outside the gene matches: 6. Germline CDR1 reads SGHVS; CDR2 reads FQNEAQ. This CDR3 reads CASSRLAGGPGTGELFF. CDR3 DNA sequence: TGTGCCAGCAGCCGACTAGCGGGGGGGCCGGGCACCGGGGAGCTGTTTTTT.

The chain carries TRBV5-1 and TRBJ2-3; weak D call: TRBD2 (5 bases). CDR3 length: 15 residues. The germline V gene encodes CDR1 SGHRS and CDR2 YFSETQ. Trimming removed 0 bases at V and 6 bases at J, with 14 bases between. The CDR3, as DNA: TGCGCCAGCAGCTTGGGTGGACTGAGGGCCGATACGCAGTATTTT. Its translation is CASSLGGLRADTQYF.

This sequence joins TRBV4-2 and TRBJ1-5; perhaps TRBD1 as D (5 bases). V was trimmed by 5 bases and J by 5 bases, leaving 16 bases between them. The germline V gene has CDR1 LGHNA and CDR2 YNFKEQ. CDR3 length: 15 residues. The CDR3 DNA is TGTGCCAGCAGCTCGGGGAGGGGCACACATCAGCCCCAGCATTTT. Translated: CASSSGRGTHQPQHF.

The chain is built from TRBV4-1 and TRBJ2-5, with D uncertain. The CDR3 has 13 amino acids. Germline CDR1 is MGHRA and CDR2 is YSYEKL. Trimming stripped 0 bases from V and 4 bases from J, with 6 bases between. The CDR3 nucleotides are TGCGCCAGCAGCCAAGATAGTAGAGAGACCCAGTACTTC. Its protein is CASSQDSRETQYF.

The J gene is TRBJ1-3, the V gene TRBV5-1; possible D gene TRBD1, 5 bases. With 2 bases removed from V and 0 bases from J, the gap between germline ends came to 9 bases. Germline CDR1 is SGHRS and CDR2 is YFSETQ. The CDR3 has 15 residues. The CDR3 bases are TGCGCCAGCAGCTTCCAGGGCTCCTCTGGAAACACCATATATTTT. Translation: CASSFQGSSGNTIYF.

This clone was counted a few times. The V call is TRBV4-1, the J call TRBJ1-2; a weak D match, TRBD1 (5 bases). This CDR3 is built from 13 residues. The V gene's germline CDR1 is MGHRA and CDR2 YSYEKL. V was shortened by 4 bases and J by 6 bases, with 12 bases between the two germline ends. CDR3 in amino acids: CASSLGRENGYTF. The CDR3 DNA follows: TGCGCCAGCAGCCTCGGCAGGGAAAATGGCTACACCTTC.

This sequence joins TRBV6-5 and TRBJ1-1; a possible D gene is TRBD1 (6 bases). V was clipped by 2 bases and J by 11 bases, with 18 bases between them. Germline V gene lookup returns CDR1 MNHEY and CDR2 SVGAGI. The CDR3 spans 14 residues. The CDR3 sequence: CASSYAREGVWAFF. DNA for the CDR3: TGTGCCAGCAGTTACGCTAGGGAGGGGGTTTGGGCTTTCTTT.

The chain joins TRBV19 to TRBJ1-1; no reliable D call. Germline V CDR1 and CDR2: LNHDA, SQIVND (reference sequence). The CDR3 is 15 amino acids. Trimming stripped 0 bases from V and 4 bases from J, with 12 bases between. The DNA of the CDR3 is TGTGCCAGTAGTATAGATGGTACATGGCTCACTGAAGCTTTCTTT. It yields the protein CASSIDGTWLTEAFF.

This chain connects TRBV5-1 to TRBJ2-1; TRBD1 aligns across 7 bases. This CDR3 is 17 amino acids long. The germline gives CDR1 SGHRS, CDR2 YFSETQ. The ends lost 2 bases at V and 7 bases at J; junction bases unmatched: 15. CDR3: CASSLEIITGVGNEQFF. The CDR3 nucleotides are TGCGCCAGCAGCTTAGAAATTATTACAGGGGTAGGGAATGAGCAGTTCTTC. Looking up the rest from reference TRBV5-1 and TRBJ2-1 gives the full variable domain: KAGVTQTPRYLIKTRGQQVTLSCSPISGHRSVSWYQQTPGQGLQFLFEYFSETQRNKGNFPGRFSGRQFSNSRSEMNVSTLELGDSALYLCASSLEIITGVGNEQFFGPGTRLTVL.

V and J are TRBV11-3 and TRBJ2-5, with 9 bases matching TRBD1. Germline V gene data show CDR1 as SGHNT and CDR2 as YENEEA. This CDR3 region has 15 residues. With 5 bases clipped from V and 5 bases from J, the junction kept 9 bases outside the gene matches. CDR3 in DNA: TGTGCCAGCAGCCGAGGGACAGGGAGGCGGGAGACCCAGTACTTC. Translation gives CASSRGTGRRETQYF. Using reference TRBV11-3 and TRBJ2-5 for the parts outside the CDR3, the full variable domain is EAGVVQSPRYKIIEKKQPVAFWCNPISGHNTLYWYLQNLGQGPELLIRYENEEAVDDSQLPKDRFSAERLKGVDSTLKIQPAELGDSAVYLCASSRGTGRRETQYFGPGTRLLVL.

On this clone itself: Other DNA sequences in this sample translate to the same CDR3. The rearrangement links TRBV5-1 to TRBJ2-3; TRBD1 agrees at 10 bases. Looked up from germline, CDR1 is SGHRS and CDR2 is YFSETQ. V trimming: 4 bases; J trimming: 2 bases; junction bases outside the gene matches: 4. This CDR3 has 15 amino acids. The chain's CDR3 is CASSLGQGITDTQYF. The CDR3 DNA reads TGCGCCAGCAGCCTGGGACAGGGGATCACAGATACGCAGTATTTT.

The rearrangement links TRBV7-9 to TRBJ2-1; 8 bases fit TRBD1. There are 16 residues in the CDR3. V shed 5 bases and J 3 bases; nucleotides not matched to a gene: 9. The V gene's germline CDR1 is SEHNR and CDR2 FQNEAQ (reference sequence). The CDR3 DNA reads TGTGCCAGCAGCGCGGAGACAGGGGCGAGCTACAATGAGCAGTTCTTC. It yields the protein CASSAETGASYNEQFF.

This clone was detected once. The genes are TRBV6-5 and TRBJ1-2; possible D gene TRBD1, 6 bases. The germline V gene has CDR1 MNHEY and CDR2 SVGAGI. This CDR3 has 15 amino acids. Between the trimmed V and J ends, which lost 6 bases and 0 bases, there was a span of 14 bases. The CDR3 DNA is TGTGCCAGCAGAAGAGGGACACCCTCTAACTATGGCTACACCTTC. It translates to CASRRGTPSNYGYTF.